A selection of T cell receptor beta chains follows, all from one sample in a study of cytomegalovirus exposure and HLA in healthy donors. The assay was immunoSEQ multiplex PCR, and TCRdb's table has in-frame clones only and misses some. This sample has about 150,000 clones, with approximately 78% found just once. The sequencing sample was made of PBMCs. Receptors were obtained from a woman aged 45-65 years in good health and CMV-seropositive. Both conserved end residues are part of each CDR3. The D gene is left open where the match is weak. Clone size, where shown, is once, few, many, or a class for clones that have expanded.

>TRBJ2-2|TRBD2|few|TRBV2
CASSMRLAGYTGELFF
TGTGCCAGCAGTATGAGACTAGCGGGGTACACCGGGGAGCTGTTTTTT
>TRBJ2-1|TRBD2|.|TRBV7-2
CASSMTSGSGEQFF
TGTGCCAGCAGCATGACTAGCGGAAGCGGTGAGCAGTTCTTC
>TRBJ2-2|.|.|TRBV19
CASNDGLLYTGELFF
TGTGCCAGTAACGACGGACTACTTTACACCGGGGAGCTGTTTTTT
>TRBJ2-7|TRBD1|.|TRBV5-6
CASSPRGRGMYEQYF
TGTGCCAGCAGCCCAAGGGGCAGGGGGATGTACGAGCAGTACTTC
>TRBJ2-7|.|.|TRBV5-1
CASSYGLGTSYEQYF
TGCGCCAGCAGCTACGGACTCGGGACATCCTACGAGCAGTACTTC
>TRBJ1-3|.|.|TRBV28
CASSQSSGNTIYF
TGTGCCAGCAGCCAGTCCTCTGGAAACACCATATATTTT
>TRBJ2-7|.|.|TRBV6-1
CASSEYLSRGYEQYF
TGTGCCAGCAGTGAGTACCTCTCCAGGGGCTACGAGCAGTACTTC
>TRBJ2-2|.|.|TRBV5-1
CASSTQGSGELFF
TGCGCCAGCAGCACCCAGGGGTCCGGGGAGCTGTTTTTT
>TRBJ1-3|.|.|TRBV7-2
CASSSDRGNTIYF
TGTGCCAGCAGCTCTGACAGGGGAAACACCATATATTTT
>TRBJ1-1|.|.|TRBV10-3
CAIRADKYEAFF
TGTGCCATCAGGGCTGACAAGTACGAAGCTTTCTTT
>TRBJ2-1|TRBD2|.|TRBV11-2
CASSQRTIAGTYNEQFF
TGTGCCAGCAGCCAACGGACCATAGCGGGAACCTACAATGAGCAGTTCTTC
>TRBJ2-1|TRBD1|.|TRBV9
CASSAGQEIYNEQFF
TGTGCCAGCAGTGCGGGACAGGAAATTTACAATGAGCAGTTCTTC
>TRBJ2-5|TRBD1|.|TRBV7-9
CASTVQGSGETQYF
TGTGCCAGCACCGTACAGGGGTCGGGGGAGACCCAGTACTTC
>TRBJ1-1|TRBD1|.|TRBV5-1
CASRRPGTGFSGAEAFF
TGCGCCAGCAGACGACCCGGGACAGGGTTTTCGGGAGCTGAAGCTTTCTTT
>TRBJ2-3|TRBD2|.|TRBV10-2
CASRTSDRDTQYF
TGCGCCAGCCGAACTAGCGACAGAGATACGCAGTATTTT
>TRBJ1-6|.|once|TRBV27
CASKHYNSPLHF
TGTGCCAGCAAGCACTATAATTCACCCCTCCACTTT
>TRBJ1-1|.|.|TRBV6-5
CASSSWEGSEAFF
TGTGCCAGCAGTTCTTGGGAGGGTTCTGAAGCTTTCTTT
>TRBJ1-4|TRBD1|.|TRBV5-1
CASSLYQGDGEKLFF
TGCGCCAGCAGCTTGTATCAGGGGGACGGTGAAAAACTGTTTTTT
>TRBJ1-2|.|.|TRBV19
CASTRQGQSNYGYTF
TGTGCCAGTACCCGTCAGGGACAATCTAACTATGGCTACACCTTC
>TRBJ2-6|.|.|TRBV29-1
CSVESWSSGANVLTF
TGCAGCGTTGAAAGTTGGAGTTCGGGGGCCAACGTCCTGACTTTC
>TRBJ1-1|.|.|TRBV11-1
CAPMRARNTEAFF
TGTGCCCCGATGAGGGCACGGAACACTGAAGCTTTCTTT
>TRBJ1-5|TRBD1|.|TRBV6-5
CASSSIYRGDQPQHF
TGTGCCAGCTCCTCCATATACAGGGGGGATCAGCCCCAGCATTTT
>TRBJ2-1|TRBD1|.|TRBV5-6
CASSLGFTGVRYNEQFF
TGTGCCAGCAGCTTGGGCTTCACAGGGGTACGATACAATGAGCAGTTCTTC
>TRBJ2-1|.|.|TRBV7-3
CASSLYLQGEGEQFF
TGTGCCAGCAGCTTATACTTACAGGGGGAGGGTGAGCAGTTCTTC
>TRBJ1-3|TRBD1|.|TRBV6-1
CASRDQGGQYF
TGTGCCAGCAGGGATCAGGGGGGTCAGTATTTT
>TRBJ2-1|.|.|TRBV6-6
CASSYGAASSYNEQFF
TGTGCCAGCAGTTACGGGGCGGCTTCCTCCTACAATGAGCAGTTCTTC
>TRBJ1-1|.|.|TRBV9
CASSVSDTEAFF
TGTGCCAGCAGCGTATCGGACACTGAAGCTTTCTTT
>TRBJ2-5|.|.|TRBV7-3
CASSLTREETQYF
TGTGCCAGCAGCTTAACCAGGGAAGAGACCCAGTACTTC
>TRBJ2-2|.|.|TRBV6-4
CASSEGDTGELFF
TGTGCCAGCAGTGAAGGAGATACCGGGGAGCTGTTTTTT
>TRBJ1-1|.|.|TRBV5-6
CASSLTGVETEAFF
TGTGCCAGCAGCTTAACGGGAGTGGAGACTGAAGCTTTCTTT
>TRBJ1-6|TRBD1|.|TRBV2
CASSLPQGATYNSPLHF
TGTGCCAGCAGTCTCCCACAGGGGGCGACCTATAATTCACCCCTCCACTTT
>TRBJ1-4|.|.|TRBV30
CAWRGRLDSMGEKLFF
TGTGCCTGGAGAGGAAGACTGGACAGCATGGGTGAAAAACTGTTTTTT
>TRBJ1-2|.|.|TRBV19
CASSLGSFLYGYTF
TGTGCCAGTAGTTTGGGCAGTTTCCTCTACGGCTACACCTTC
>TRBJ2-2|TRBD2|.|TRBV15
CATSRGPVGGGGTGELFF
TGTGCCACCAGCAGAGGCCCAGTTGGGGGGGGAGGGACCGGGGAGCTGTTTTTT
>TRBJ1-3|.|.|TRBV13
CASSMWDLGNTIYF
TGTGCCAGCAGCATGTGGGACTTGGGAAACACCATATATTTT
>TRBJ2-3|.|.|TRBV7-9
CASSPKASDTQYF
TGTGCCAGCAGCCCCAAAGCGTCGGATACGCAGTATTTT
>TRBJ2-1|TRBD2|.|TRBV10-3
CAISESGGHHEQFF
TGTGCCATCAGTGAGTCGGGAGGGCACCATGAGCAGTTCTTC
>TRBJ1-5|.|.|TRBV19
CASSVDRPNQPQHF
TGTGCCAGTAGTGTCGACAGGCCGAATCAGCCCCAGCATTTT
>TRBJ1-5|TRBD1|few|TRBV6-5
CASSPDRGNNQPQHF
TGTGCCAGCAGTCCCGACAGGGGGAACAATCAGCCCCAGCATTTT
>TRBJ2-1|.|.|TRBV10-3
CAISGQQYNEQFF
TGTGCCATCAGTGGACAGCAGTACAATGAGCAGTTCTTC
>TRBJ2-3|.|.|TRBV5-5
CASSLSLAEADTQYF
TGTGCCAGCAGCTTAAGTCTAGCCGAAGCAGATACGCAGTATTTT
>TRBJ1-2|.|.|TRBV5-1
CASSFSGLGGYTF
TGCGCCAGCAGCTTTTCAGGGCTGGGAGGCTACACCTTC
>TRBJ2-5|TRBD2|.|TRBV6-1
CASSVPSGSGEETQYF
TGTGCCAGCAGTGTTCCTAGCGGGAGTGGGGAAGAGACCCAGTACTTC
>TRBJ2-5|.|.|TRBV10-3
CATRSRDQETQYF
TGTGCCACCCGGAGCCGGGACCAAGAGACCCAGTACTTC
>TRBJ2-7|.|.|TRBV7-2
CASSLDDGSSYEQYF
TGTGCCAGCAGCTTAGACGACGGGAGTTCGTACGAGCAGTACTTC
>TRBJ2-5|TRBD2|once|TRBV27
CASSLRLAGGETQYF
TGTGCCAGCAGTCTGAGGCTAGCGGGAGGTGAGACCCAGTACTTC
>TRBJ2-7|.|.|TRBV10-3
CAIRGGYEQYF
TGTGCCATCAGAGGGGGCTACGAGCAGTACTTC
>TRBJ1-2|TRBD1|.|TRBV7-9
CASSIRDSPALGYTF
TGTGCCAGCAGCATCCGGGACAGTCCTGCGTTGGGCTACACCTTC
>TRBJ2-1|.|.|TRBV25-1
CATSLNEQFF
TGTGCCACCTCGTTGAATGAGCAGTTCTTC
>TRBJ1-1|TRBD1|.|TRBV6-6
CASTYPTGGSEAFF
TGTGCCAGCACTTATCCGACAGGGGGCTCTGAAGCTTTCTTT
>TRBJ2-7|TRBD1|.|TRBV28
CATWDRSLYEQYF
TGTGCCACCTGGGACAGGAGCTTATACGAGCAGTACTTC
>TRBJ2-5|TRBD1|.|TRBV7-9
CASSPSRDRGSNQETQYF
TGTGCCAGCAGCCCATCCCGGGACAGGGGCTCCAACCAAGAGACCCAGTACTTC
>TRBJ2-2|.|.|TRBV27
CASSWGVSPPGELFF
TGTGCCAGCAGCTGGGGGGTGTCCCCCCCCGGGGAGCTGTTTTTT
>TRBJ1-4|TRBD1|.|TRBV6-5
CASSRTGRDEKLFF
TGTGCCAGCAGTAGGACAGGGAGGGATGAAAAACTGTTTTTT
>TRBJ2-2|.|.|TRBV5-1
CASSLERGGGTGELFF
TGCGCCAGCAGCTTGGAGCGGGGAGGGGGCACCGGGGAGCTGTTTTTT
>TRBJ2-2|.|.|TRBV11-1
CASSLEFYETQNTGELFF
TGTGCCAGCAGCTTAGAGTTCTACGAGACACAAAACACCGGGGAGCTGTTTTTT
>TRBJ2-3|.|.|TRBV6-5
CASSYPGTDTQYF
TGTGCCAGCAGTTACCCCGGGACAGATACGCAGTATTTT
>TRBJ2-1|.|.|TRBV7-3
CASSLQGQTTNEQFF
TGTGCCAGCAGCTTGCAAGGACAGACCACAAATGAGCAGTTCTTC